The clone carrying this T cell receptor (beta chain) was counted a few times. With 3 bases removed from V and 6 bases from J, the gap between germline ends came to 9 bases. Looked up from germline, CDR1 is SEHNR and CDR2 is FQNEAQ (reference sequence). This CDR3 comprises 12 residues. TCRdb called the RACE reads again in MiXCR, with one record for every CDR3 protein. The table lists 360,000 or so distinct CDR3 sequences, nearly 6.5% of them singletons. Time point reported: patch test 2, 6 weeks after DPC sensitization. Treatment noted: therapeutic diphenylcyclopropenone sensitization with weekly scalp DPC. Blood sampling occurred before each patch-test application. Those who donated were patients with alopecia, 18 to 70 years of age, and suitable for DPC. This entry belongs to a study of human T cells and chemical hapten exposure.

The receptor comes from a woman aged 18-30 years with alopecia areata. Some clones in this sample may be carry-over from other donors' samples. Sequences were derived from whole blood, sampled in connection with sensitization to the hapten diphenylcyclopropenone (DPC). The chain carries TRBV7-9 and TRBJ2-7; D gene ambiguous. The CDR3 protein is CASSLQAREQYF. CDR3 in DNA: TGTGCCAGCAGCTTGCAGGCGCGCGAGCAGTACTTC.